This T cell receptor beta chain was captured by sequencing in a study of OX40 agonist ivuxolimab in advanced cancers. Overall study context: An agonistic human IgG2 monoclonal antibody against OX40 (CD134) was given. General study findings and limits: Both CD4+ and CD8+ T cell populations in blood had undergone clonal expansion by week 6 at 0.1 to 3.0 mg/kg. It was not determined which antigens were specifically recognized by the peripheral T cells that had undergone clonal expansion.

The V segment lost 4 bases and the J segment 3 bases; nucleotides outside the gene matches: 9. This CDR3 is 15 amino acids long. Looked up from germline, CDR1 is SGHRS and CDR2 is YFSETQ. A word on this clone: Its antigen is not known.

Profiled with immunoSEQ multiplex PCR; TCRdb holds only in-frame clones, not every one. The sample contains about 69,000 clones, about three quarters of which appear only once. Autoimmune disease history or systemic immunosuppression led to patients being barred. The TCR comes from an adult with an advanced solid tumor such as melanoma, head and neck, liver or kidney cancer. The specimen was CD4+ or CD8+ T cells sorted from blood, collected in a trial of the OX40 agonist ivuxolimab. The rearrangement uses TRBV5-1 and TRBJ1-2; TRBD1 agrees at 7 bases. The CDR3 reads CASSPETGRDYGYTF. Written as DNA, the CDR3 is TGCGCCAGCAGCCCGGAGACAGGGAGGGACTATGGCTACACCTTC.